This note documents a single TCR beta chain sequence. Its antigen specificity is not known. Per-nucleotide qualities are absent, and no much larger clonotype sits a single base away. Based on the germline V gene, the CDR1 and CDR2 sequences are SGHTA and FQGNSA. Counted from cysteine to phenylalanine, this CDR3 has 13 amino acids. Kept here is only the CDR3 DNA, which spans 39 bases and is read in frame from base 1. V gives up 8 bases and J gives up 2 bases, and the segment between their germline ends measures 12 bases. The 39 donors, aged roughly 6 to 95 years, were systemically healthy Caucasian individuals from Russia. Each donor gave ten milliliters of peripheral blood, drawn into EDTA-treated Vacutainer tubes. Ficoll-Paque density-gradient centrifugation was used to isolate PBMCs, with at least 7 million per sample. Total RNA was extracted from PBMCs with Trizol reagent, with at least 5 micrograms obtained per sample. Naive CD45RAhigh/CD27high T cell percentages were measured by flow cytometry on a PBMC aliquot from every donor.

Library preparation employed 5' RACE. The sample was run on an Illumina HiSeq 2500. A second PCR of about 6 to 12 cycles was performed with a sample-barcoded 5' primer and a J-beta primer mix. Each TCR beta cDNA molecule received a unique molecular identifier from a template-switch 5' adaptor carrying 12 random nucleotides. At least 2.5 million CDR3-containing paired-end reads were obtained from each sample. The Mint cDNA synthesis kit, primed by a TRBC-specific oligonucleotide, was used to synthesize first-strand cDNA from all RNA. Following uracil-DNA glycosylase treatment, a first 18-cycle PCR with universal primers M1SS and BC2_uni_R was performed on all cDNA. Per the authors' processing: Normalization of each sample was performed by random selection of 1 million high-quality reads, each carrying a distinct molecular identifier. Instead of being binned into consensus sequences, reads that shared molecular identifiers were thrown out. MiTCR, run with a Q25 quality threshold and the strictest error-elimination algorithm, handled CDR3 identification, clonotype clustering and error correction. Lower-bound total TCR beta diversity was estimated with a nonparametric unseen species model using Euler transformation. TCRdb handled the public reads itself, with Q25 trimming in fastp and clone calling in MiXCR, and kept productive beta chains. A single entry per CDR3 protein holds the most common genes and DNA from its merged rows. None of the V and J calls come from the authors' own analysis; TCRdb made them. The sample table holds about 640,000 distinct CDR3 sequences, of which approximately 40% were seen once. The leading ten clones occupy around 30% of the sample.

The sample comes from a study of blood T cells in healthy people across ages (dated by TCRdb to between 2014 and 2017). In the study overall: Template switching captured roughly one uniquely barcoded TCR beta cDNA molecule per two T cells in model experiments. To avoid experimental bias, donors of different ages were randomly spread across the sequencing lanes. The study analyzed two additional independent replicas of 1 million unique cDNA reads from the same blood draw for two donors, one aged 18 to 29 and one aged 80 or older. To track age-related changes in TCR beta repertoire diversity, the study relied on deep sequencing normalized with unique cDNA molecular identifiers. Four age groups were formed from the donors: young (average about 15 years), middle-aged (more than 35), aged (around 68) and long-lived (around 82).

Results and caveats for the whole study, not just this receptor: Since profiling was done on bulk unsorted PBMCs, naive and antigen-experienced compartments could not be conclusively compared. As age increased, observed TCR beta diversity per million T cells dropped in a roughly linear way, and a significant reduction was already evident by age around 41. Total diversity estimates from one million sequenced T cells were considered lower bounds and underestimates. The percentage of naive T cells measured by flow cytometry correlated strongly with observed TCR beta diversity. Because donor CMV infection status was unknown, age-related changes in expanded clonotypes were potentially confounded. The long-lived group showed more naive CD4+ T cells, fewer expanded clones and increased TCR diversity than the aged group, suggesting age selection.

Recombination linked TRBV7-2 to TRBJ1-2; too little of a D gene remains to name it. This TCR was sampled from a man older than 75 in good health. The sequencing input was blood. The CDR3 here reads CASESGNNYGYTF. DNA sequence: TGTGCCAGCGAGAGCGGGAACAACTATGGCTACACCTTC.